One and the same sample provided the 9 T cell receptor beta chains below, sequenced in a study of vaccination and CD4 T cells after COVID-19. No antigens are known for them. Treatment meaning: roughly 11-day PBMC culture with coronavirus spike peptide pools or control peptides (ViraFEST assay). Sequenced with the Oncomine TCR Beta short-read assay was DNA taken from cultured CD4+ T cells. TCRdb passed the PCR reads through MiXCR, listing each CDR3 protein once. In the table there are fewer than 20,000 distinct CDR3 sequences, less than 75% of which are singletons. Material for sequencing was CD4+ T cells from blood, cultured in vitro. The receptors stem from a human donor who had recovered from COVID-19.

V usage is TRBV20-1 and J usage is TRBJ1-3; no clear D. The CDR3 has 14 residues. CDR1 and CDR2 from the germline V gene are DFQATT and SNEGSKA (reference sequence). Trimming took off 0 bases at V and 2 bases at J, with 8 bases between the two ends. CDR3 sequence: CSARELAAGNTIYF. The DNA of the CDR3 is TGCAGTGCTAGAGAGTTGGCGGCTGGAAACACCATATATTTT.

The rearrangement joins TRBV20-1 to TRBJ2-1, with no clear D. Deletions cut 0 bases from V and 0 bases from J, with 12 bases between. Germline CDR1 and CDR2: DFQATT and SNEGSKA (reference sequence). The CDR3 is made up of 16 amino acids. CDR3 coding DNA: TGCAGTGCTAGAGATTCAGACTCTGGCTCCTACAATGAGCAGTTCTTC. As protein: CSARDSDSGSYNEQFF.

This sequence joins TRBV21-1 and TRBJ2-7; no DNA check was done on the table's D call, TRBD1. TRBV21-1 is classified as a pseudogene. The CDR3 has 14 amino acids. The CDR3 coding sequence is TGTGCCAGCAGACTGGGGACGACCCTCTACGAGCAGTACTTC. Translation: CASRLGTTLYEQYF.

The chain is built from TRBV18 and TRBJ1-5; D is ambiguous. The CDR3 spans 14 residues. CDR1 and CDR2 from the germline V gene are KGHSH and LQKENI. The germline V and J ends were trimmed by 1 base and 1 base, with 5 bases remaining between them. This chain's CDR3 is CASSPQASNQPQHF. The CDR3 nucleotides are TGTGCCAGCTCACCACAGGCGAGCAATCAGCCCCAGCATTTT.

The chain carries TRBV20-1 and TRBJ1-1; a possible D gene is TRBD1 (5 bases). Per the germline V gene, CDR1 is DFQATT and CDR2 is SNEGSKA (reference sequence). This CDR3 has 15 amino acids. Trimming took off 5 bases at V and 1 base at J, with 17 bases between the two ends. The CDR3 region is CSAGSRGGANTEAFF. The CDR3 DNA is TGCAGTGCTGGGTCCCGGGGCGGGGCGAACACTGAAGCTTTCTTT.

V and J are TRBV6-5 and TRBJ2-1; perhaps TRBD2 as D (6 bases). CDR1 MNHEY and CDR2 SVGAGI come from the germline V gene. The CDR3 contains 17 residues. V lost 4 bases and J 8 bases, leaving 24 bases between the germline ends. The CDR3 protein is CASSLGLFQGLRDEQFF. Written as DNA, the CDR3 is TGTGCCAGCAGTTTGGGACTTTTCCAAGGACTTAGGGATGAGCAGTTCTTC.

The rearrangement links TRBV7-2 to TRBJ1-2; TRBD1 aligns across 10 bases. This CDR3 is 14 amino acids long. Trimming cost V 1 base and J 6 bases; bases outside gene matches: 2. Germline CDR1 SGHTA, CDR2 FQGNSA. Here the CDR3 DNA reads TGTGCCAGCAGCTTAGGGGGGACAGGGGATGGCTACACCTTC. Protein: CASSLGGTGDGYTF.

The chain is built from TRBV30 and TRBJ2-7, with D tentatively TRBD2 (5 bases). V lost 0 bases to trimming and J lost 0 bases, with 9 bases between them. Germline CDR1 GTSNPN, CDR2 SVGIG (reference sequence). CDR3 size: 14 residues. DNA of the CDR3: TGTGCCTGGAGTGTACCTAGCAACTCCTACGAGCAGTACTTC. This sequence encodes CAWSVPSNSYEQYF.

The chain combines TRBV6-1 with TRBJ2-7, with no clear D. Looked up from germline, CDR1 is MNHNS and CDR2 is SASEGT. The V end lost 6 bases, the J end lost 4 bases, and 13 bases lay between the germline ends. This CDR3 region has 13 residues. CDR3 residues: CASSRKTAYEQYF. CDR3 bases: TGTGCCAGCAGCCGAAAGACGGCTTACGAGCAGTACTTC.